This entry features one TCR beta chain sequence. This sample stems from a study of OX40 agonist ivuxolimab in advanced cancers. Turning to the study itself: Patients received the agonistic anti-OX40 (CD134) antibody ivuxolimab.

Germline assignment: CDR1 SGDLS and CDR2 YYNGEE. The CDR3 contains 13 residues. The V and J ends lost 0 bases and 8 bases respectively, with 9 bases between them. Using immunoSEQ multiplex PCR, the repertoire was profiled, and TCRdb retains in-frame clones only, with some absent. This table has about 34,000 clones, over 90% appearing once. Autoimmune disease history or systemic immunosuppression was exclusionary. The source of this sequence is an adult with an advanced solid tumor such as melanoma, head and neck, liver or kidney cancer. The sequenced sample was CD4+ or CD8+ T cells sorted from blood, obtained in a trial of the OX40 agonist ivuxolimab. The V gene is TRBV9, the J gene TRBJ2-1, with D uncertain. The CDR3 DNA is TGTGCCAGCAGCGTAGAACCCTTCTATGAGCAGTTCTTC. Translated: CASSVEPFYEQFF.